Each of the 22 T cell receptor beta chains below was sequenced from the same sample in a study of control samples from healthy donors and cancer patients. Produced via immunoSEQ multiplex PCR; TCRdb's table is partial and in-frame only. The repertoire holds some 100,000 clones, with roughly 92% as singletons. Sequencing was carried out using blood. The origin of the receptors is a human donor in good health. The donor label of this sample is uncertain.

The V gene is TRBV27, the J gene TRBJ1-1, with D tentatively TRBD1 (5 bases). The CDR3 is 16 amino acids. Deletions cut 5 bases from V and 1 base from J, with 17 bases between. Germline V gene sequence: CDR1 MNHEY, CDR2 SMNVEV (reference sequence). In nucleotides, the CDR3 is TGTGCCAGCAGTCGACTCACCAGGGATGGGAACACTGAAGCTTTCTTT. Its translation is CASSRLTRDGNTEAFF.

V and J are TRBV9 and TRBJ2-7; D remains ambiguous. Trimming left V 3 bases short and J 3 bases short, with 4 bases between. Germline V gene data show CDR1 as SGDLS and CDR2 as YYNGEE. CDR3 length equals 11 residues. The CDR3 reads CASSALYEQYF. The CDR3 DNA reads as TGTGCCAGCAGCGCCCTCTACGAGCAGTACTTC.

The gene calls are TRBV5-1 and TRBJ1-3; tentatively, D is TRBD1 (5 bases). Per the germline V gene, CDR1 is SGHRS and CDR2 is YFSETQ. V dropped 4 bases and J dropped 3 bases, with 11 bases sitting between them. This CDR3 spans 14 amino acids. The CDR3 here is CASSDRGFGNTIYF. The CDR3 DNA sequence: TGCGCCAGCAGCGACCGGGGGTTTGGAAACACCATATATTTT.

The V and J genes are TRBV27 and TRBJ2-6, with a possible D match to TRBD2 (5 bases). The CDR3 contains 15 residues. CDR1 is MNHEY and CDR2 is SMNVEV in the germline V gene (reference sequence). V lost 5 bases, J lost 0 bases, and 8 bases lay in between. The CDR3 region is CASSLGSSGANVLTF. DNA of the CDR3: TGTGCCAGCAGTCTAGGGAGCTCTGGGGCCAACGTCCTGACTTTC.

The chain joins TRBV6-1 to TRBJ1-2; weak D call: TRBD1 (6 bases). The CDR3 runs 15 residues. Per germline, CDR1 MNHNS and CDR2 SASEGT. Between the trimmed V and J ends, which lost 1 base and 7 bases, there was a span of 16 bases. The CDR3 bases are TGTGCCAGCAGTGAAGAAGACAGGAGGAGGGGTGGCTACACCTTC. Its translation: CASSEEDRRRGGYTF.

The J gene is TRBJ2-3, the V gene TRBV13; TRBD2 matches at 7 bases. The CDR3 spans 16 residues. Germline values: CDR1 PRHDT, CDR2 FYEKMQ (reference sequence). The ends lost 2 bases at V and 1 base at J; junction bases unmatched: 6. The DNA for the CDR3 is TGTGCCAGCAGCTTAATTGGGCTAGCGGGCACAGATACGCAGTATTTT. Its translation: CASSLIGLAGTDTQYF.

The chain recombines TRBV3-1 (or the pseudogene TRBV3-2) with TRBJ1-2; 8 bases are shared with TRBD1. This CDR3 contains 13 residues. The J segment lost 8 bases and the V segment lost 4 bases, leaving 6 bases of the junction unmatched. Germline-derived CDR1 and CDR2 are LGHDT and YNNKEL (reference sequence). The CDR3: CASSLRQGIGYTF. Written as DNA, the CDR3 is TGTGCCAGCAGCCTAAGACAGGGGATCGGCTACACCTTC.

V and J are TRBV5-1 and TRBJ1-2; TRBD1 is a possible D gene (5 bases). Trimming removed 4 bases from V and 8 bases from J, with 21 bases in between. Looked up from germline, CDR1 is SGHRS and CDR2 is YFSETQ. This CDR3 is built from 15 residues. CDR3 protein: CASSRDGLQGIGYTF. CDR3 nucleotide sequence: TGCGCCAGCAGCCGGGACGGCCTCCAAGGAATCGGCTACACCTTC.

The genes are TRBV5-1 and TRBJ1-1; D is ambiguous. There are 12 residues in the CDR3. Germline loops: CDR1 SGHRS, CDR2 YFSETQ. The germline V and J ends were trimmed by 7 bases and 2 bases, with 9 bases remaining between them. The CDR3 region is CASGIGNTEAFF. In DNA form, the CDR3 reads TGCGCCAGCGGAATCGGTAACACTGAAGCTTTCTTT.

This chain links TRBV14 with TRBJ2-3; D not certain. The CDR3 loop spans 14 amino acids. The germline gives CDR1 SGHDN, CDR2 FVKESK. With 0 bases removed from V and 5 bases from J, the gap between germline ends came to 9 bases. The CDR3 DNA reads as TGTGCCAGCAGCCAAGATAGGATGCGAGATACGCAGTATTTT. It encodes CASSQDRMRDTQYF.

CDR3 sequence reads: CASRPGVMNTEAFF. The CDR3 DNA follows: TGTGCCAGCAGACCAGGGGTCATGAACACTGAAGCTTTCTTT. V is TRBV27 and J is TRBJ1-1, with D tentatively TRBD1 (6 bases). The CDR3 loop spans 14 amino acids. V lost 6 bases, J lost 0 bases, and 11 bases lay in between. Looked up from germline, CDR1 is MNHEY and CDR2 is SMNVEV (reference sequence).

V is TRBV6-5 and J is TRBJ2-3; perhaps TRBD1 as D (8 bases). The CDR3 covers 13 residues. The V and J ends lost 6 bases and 7 bases respectively, with 14 bases between them. The germline V gene encodes CDR1 MNHEY and CDR2 SVGAGI. CDR3 nucleotides: TGTGCCAGCAGCACAGGGGGGGTAAATACGCAGTATTTT. Amino acid sequence: CASSTGGVNTQYF.

This chain links TRBV5-8 with TRBJ1-5; a weak D match, TRBD1 (5 bases). The germline V gene has CDR1 SGHTS and CDR2 YDEGEE. The CDR3 has 16 residues. V lost 0 bases and J 5 bases, leaving 15 bases between the germline ends. As DNA, the CDR3 is TGTGCCAGCAGCTTGGGGGCAGGGCCACAATATCAGCCCCAGCATTTT. Protein sequence: CASSLGAGPQYQPQHF.

The chain has TRBV12-3 or TRBV12-4 and TRBJ1-2; no firm D call. The CDR3 is made up of 12 amino acids. Trimming removed 5 bases from V and 7 bases from J, with 11 bases in between. The CDR3 DNA follows: TGTGCCAGCAGTCAGGACTTGGCTGGCTACACCTTC. Its protein product is CASSQDLAGYTF.

The genes are TRBV10-3 and TRBJ2-1, with a weak D call TRBD1 (6 bases). Trimming removed 8 bases from V and 9 bases from J, with 14 bases in between. Germline loops: CDR1 ENHRY, CDR2 SYGVKD. There are 12 residues in the CDR3. DNA for the CDR3: TGTGCCATCGGAACAGGGATGGCTGAGCAGTTCTTC. Its translation: CAIGTGMAEQFF.

This sequence joins TRBV18 and TRBJ1-2, with D tentatively TRBD1 (5 bases). The CDR3 has 15 amino acids. V was clipped by 0 bases and J by 4 bases, with 12 bases between them. CDR1 KGHSH and CDR2 LQKENI come from the germline V gene. In DNA form, the CDR3 reads TGTGCCAGCTCACCACCGATCGGGGCGAGCTATGGCTACACCTTC. Protein sequence: CASSPPIGASYGYTF.

The CDR3 loop reads CASSLRTSGGAVDTQYF. The CDR3 DNA sequence: TGTGCCAGCAGCCTACGGACTAGCGGGGGGGCGGTAGATACGCAGTATTTT. This rearrangement joins TRBV7-2 to TRBJ2-3, with TRBD2 matching over 15 bases. CDR3 length: 17 amino acids. Looked up from germline, CDR1 is SGHTA and CDR2 is FQGNSA. After removal of 5 bases from V and 5 bases from J, the junction contained 8 bases not matched to a gene.

The chain has TRBV15 and TRBJ2-2; 11 bases fit TRBD2. The trim removed 0 bases at V and 1 base at J, leaving 7 bases unmatched. Germline V lookup: CDR1 LNHNV, CDR2 YYDKDF (reference sequence). The CDR3 covers 19 residues. The CDR3 DNA is TGTGCCACCAGCAGAGAGGGGCTAGCGGGGGGCTGGAACACCGGGGAGCTGTTTTTT. Translated: CATSREGLAGGWNTGELFF.

The chain is built from TRBV30 and TRBJ1-3; D is ambiguous. V lost 2 bases and J lost 0, with 11 bases in between. The CDR3 contains 15 residues. Germline values: CDR1 GTSNPN, CDR2 SVGIG (reference sequence). DNA for the CDR3: TGTGCCTGGAGTCGGGCCGAGAGCTCTGGAAACACCATATATTTT. Translation: CAWSRAESSGNTIYF.

This clone was recorded a few times. This chain uses TRBV6-7 with TRBJ1-1, with TRBD1 matching over 10 bases. TRBV6-7 is identified as an open reading frame with a role that is uncertain. The CDR3 has 16 residues. V lost 6 bases to trimming and J lost 4 bases; unmatched junction nucleotides: 11. CDR3 sequence reads: CASSSRPGQGTTEAFF. CDR3 DNA sequence: TGTGCCAGCAGCTCAAGGCCGGGACAGGGGACCACTGAAGCTTTCTTT.

CDR3: CASSLDPGLAGTQYF. Here the CDR3 DNA reads TGTGCCAGCAGCTTAGATCCGGGACTAGCGGGTACGCAGTATTTT. The chain has TRBV11-2 and TRBJ2-3, with 12 bases fitting TRBD2. After removal of 0 bases from V and 8 bases from J, the junction contained 3 bases not matched to a gene. Per the germline V gene, CDR1 is SGHAT and CDR2 is FQNNGV. The CDR3 is 15 amino acids.

The chain uses TRBV7-2 and TRBJ1-3; D ambiguous. Trimming removed 2 bases at V and 3 bases at J, with 5 bases between. Per the germline V gene, CDR1 is SGHTA and CDR2 is FQGNSA. This CDR3 region has 13 residues. As DNA, the CDR3 is TGTGCCAGCAGCTTAAGGGTTGGAAACACCATATATTTT. This translates into CASSLRVGNTIYF.